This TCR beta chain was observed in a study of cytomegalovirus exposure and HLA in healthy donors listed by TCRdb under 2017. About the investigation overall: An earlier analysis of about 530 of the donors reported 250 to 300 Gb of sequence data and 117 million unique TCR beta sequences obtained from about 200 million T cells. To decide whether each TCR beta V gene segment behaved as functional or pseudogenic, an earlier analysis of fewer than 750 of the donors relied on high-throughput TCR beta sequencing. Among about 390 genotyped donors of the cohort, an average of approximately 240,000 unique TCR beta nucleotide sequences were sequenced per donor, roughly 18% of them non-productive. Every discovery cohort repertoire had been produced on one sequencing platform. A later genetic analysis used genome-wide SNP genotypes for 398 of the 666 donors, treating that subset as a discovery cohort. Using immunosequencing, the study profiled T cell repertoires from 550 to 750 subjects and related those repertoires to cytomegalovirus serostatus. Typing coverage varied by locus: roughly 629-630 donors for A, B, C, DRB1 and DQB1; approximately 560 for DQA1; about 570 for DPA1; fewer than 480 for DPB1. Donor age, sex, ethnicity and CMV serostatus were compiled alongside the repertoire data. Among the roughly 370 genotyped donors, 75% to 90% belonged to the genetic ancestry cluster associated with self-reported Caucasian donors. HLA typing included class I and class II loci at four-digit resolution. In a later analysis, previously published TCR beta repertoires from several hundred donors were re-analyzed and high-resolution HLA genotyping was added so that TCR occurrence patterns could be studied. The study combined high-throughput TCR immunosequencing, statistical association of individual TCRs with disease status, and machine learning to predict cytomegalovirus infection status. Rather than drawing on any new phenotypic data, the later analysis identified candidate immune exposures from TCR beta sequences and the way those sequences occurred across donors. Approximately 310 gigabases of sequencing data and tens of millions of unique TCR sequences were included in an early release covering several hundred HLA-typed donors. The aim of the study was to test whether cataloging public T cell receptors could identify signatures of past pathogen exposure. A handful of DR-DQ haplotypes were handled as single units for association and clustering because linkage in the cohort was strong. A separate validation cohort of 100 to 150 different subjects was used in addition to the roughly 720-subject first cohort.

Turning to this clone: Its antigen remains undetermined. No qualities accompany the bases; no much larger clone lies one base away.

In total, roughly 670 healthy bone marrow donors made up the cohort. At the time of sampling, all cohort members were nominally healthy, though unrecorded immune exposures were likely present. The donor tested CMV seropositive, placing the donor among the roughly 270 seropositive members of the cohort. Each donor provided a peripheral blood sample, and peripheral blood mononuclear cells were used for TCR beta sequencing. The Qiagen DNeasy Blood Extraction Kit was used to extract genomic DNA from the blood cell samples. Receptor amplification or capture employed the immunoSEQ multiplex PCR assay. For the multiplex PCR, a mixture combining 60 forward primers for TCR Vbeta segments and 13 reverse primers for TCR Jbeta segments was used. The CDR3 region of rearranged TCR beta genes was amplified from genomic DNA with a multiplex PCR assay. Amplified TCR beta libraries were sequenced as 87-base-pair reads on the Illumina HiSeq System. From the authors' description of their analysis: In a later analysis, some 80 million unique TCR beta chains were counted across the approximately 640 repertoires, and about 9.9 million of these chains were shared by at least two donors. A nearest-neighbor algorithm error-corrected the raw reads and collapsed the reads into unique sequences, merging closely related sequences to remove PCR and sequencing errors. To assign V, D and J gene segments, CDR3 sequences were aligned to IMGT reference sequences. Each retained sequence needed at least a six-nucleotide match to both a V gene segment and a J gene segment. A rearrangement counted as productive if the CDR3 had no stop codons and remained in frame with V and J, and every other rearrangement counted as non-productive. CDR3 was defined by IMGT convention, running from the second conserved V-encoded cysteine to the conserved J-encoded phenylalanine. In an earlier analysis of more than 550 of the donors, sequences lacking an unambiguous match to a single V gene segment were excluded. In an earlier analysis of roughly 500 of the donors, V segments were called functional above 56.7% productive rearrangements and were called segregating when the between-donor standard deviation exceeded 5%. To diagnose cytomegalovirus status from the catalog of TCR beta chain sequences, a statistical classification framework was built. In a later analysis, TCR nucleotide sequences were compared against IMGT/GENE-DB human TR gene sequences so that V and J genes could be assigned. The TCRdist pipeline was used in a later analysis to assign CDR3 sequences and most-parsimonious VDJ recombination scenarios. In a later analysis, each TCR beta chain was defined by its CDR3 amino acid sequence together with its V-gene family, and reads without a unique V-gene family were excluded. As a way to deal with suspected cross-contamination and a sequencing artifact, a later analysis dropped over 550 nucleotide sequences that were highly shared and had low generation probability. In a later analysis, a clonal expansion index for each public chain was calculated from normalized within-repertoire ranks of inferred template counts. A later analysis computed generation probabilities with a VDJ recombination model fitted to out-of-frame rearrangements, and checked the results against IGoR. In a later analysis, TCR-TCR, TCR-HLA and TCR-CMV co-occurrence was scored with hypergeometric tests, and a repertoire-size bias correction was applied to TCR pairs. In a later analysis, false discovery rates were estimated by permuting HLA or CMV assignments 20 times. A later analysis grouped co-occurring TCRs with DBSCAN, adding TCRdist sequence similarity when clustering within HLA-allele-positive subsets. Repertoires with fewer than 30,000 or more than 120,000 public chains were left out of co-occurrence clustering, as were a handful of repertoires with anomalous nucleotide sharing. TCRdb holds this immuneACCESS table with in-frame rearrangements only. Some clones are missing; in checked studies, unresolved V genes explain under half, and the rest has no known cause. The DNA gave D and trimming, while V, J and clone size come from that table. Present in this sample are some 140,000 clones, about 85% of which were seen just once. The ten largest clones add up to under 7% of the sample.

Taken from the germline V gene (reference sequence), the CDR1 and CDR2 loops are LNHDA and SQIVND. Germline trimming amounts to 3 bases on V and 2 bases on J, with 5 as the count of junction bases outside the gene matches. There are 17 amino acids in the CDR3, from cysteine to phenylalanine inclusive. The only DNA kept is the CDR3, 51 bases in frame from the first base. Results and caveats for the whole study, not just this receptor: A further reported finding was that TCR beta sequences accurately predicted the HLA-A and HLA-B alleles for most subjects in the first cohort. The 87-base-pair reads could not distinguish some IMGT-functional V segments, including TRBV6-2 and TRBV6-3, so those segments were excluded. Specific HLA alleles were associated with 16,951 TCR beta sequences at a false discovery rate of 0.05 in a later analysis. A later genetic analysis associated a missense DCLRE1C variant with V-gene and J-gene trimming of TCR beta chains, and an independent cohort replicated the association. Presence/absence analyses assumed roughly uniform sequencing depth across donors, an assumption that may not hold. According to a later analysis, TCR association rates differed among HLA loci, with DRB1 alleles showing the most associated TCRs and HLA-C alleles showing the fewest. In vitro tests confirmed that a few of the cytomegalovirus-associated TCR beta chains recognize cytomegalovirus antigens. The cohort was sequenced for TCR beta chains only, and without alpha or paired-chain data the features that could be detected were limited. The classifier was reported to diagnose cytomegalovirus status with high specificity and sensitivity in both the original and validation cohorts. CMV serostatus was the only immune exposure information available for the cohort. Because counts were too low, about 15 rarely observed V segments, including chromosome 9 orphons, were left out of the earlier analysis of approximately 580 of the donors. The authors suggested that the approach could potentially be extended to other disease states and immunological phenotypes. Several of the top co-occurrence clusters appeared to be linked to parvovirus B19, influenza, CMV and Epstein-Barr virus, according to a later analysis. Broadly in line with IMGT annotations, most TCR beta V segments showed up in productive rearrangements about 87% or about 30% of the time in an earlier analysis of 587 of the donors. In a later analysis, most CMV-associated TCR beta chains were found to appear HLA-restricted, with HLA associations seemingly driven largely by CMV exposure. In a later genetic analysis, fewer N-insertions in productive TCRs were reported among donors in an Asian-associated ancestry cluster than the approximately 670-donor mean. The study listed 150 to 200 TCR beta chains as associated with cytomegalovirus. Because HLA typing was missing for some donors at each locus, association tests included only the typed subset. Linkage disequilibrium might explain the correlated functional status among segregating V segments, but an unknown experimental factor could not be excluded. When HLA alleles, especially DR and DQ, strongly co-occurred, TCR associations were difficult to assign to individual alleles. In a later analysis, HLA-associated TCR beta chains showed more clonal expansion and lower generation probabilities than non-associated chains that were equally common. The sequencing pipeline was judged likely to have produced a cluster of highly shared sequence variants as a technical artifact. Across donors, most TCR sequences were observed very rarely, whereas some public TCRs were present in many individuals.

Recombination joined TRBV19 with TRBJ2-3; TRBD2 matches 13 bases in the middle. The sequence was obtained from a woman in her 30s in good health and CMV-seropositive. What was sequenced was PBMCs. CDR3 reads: CASSISGLAGPTDTQYF. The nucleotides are TGTGCCAGTAGTATCTCGGGACTAGCGGGGCCCACAGATACGCAGTATTTT.